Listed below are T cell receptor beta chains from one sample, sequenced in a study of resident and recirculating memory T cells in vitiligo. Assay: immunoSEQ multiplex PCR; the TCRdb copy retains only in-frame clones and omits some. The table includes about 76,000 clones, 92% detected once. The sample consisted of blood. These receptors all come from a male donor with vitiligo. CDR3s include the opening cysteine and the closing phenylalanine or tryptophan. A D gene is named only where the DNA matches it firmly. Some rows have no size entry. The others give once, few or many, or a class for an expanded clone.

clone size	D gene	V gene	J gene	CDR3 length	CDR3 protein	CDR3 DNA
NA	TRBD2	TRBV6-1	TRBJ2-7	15	CASSESGTTTYEQYF	TGTGCCAGCAGTGAATCAGGGACTACAACCTACGAGCAGTACTTC
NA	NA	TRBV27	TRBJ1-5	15	CAFQLQGRGDQPQHF	TGTGCCTTCCAACTACAGGGACGAGGGGATCAGCCCCAGCATTTT
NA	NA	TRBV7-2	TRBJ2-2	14	CASNLNGGTGELFF	TGTGCCAGCAACCTTAACGGGGGCACCGGGGAGCTGTTTTTT
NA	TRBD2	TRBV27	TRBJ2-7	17	CASSPGRGAYDSYEQYF	TGTGCCAGCAGCCCCGGGAGGGGTGCATATGACTCCTACGAGCAGTACTTC
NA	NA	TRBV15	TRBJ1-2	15	CATSRDYGGGYGYTF	TGTGCCACCAGCAGAGATTACGGGGGAGGGTATGGCTACACCTTC
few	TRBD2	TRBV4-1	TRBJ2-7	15	CASSQERREGYEQYF	TGCGCCAGCAGCCAAGAGAGGCGGGAGGGGTACGAGCAGTACTTC
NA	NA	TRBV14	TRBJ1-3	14	CASSPLRSGNTIYF	TGTGCCAGCAGCCCTCTACGCTCTGGAAACACCATATATTTT
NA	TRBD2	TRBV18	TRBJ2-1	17	CASSPDQTSGRHGEQFF	TGTGCCAGCTCTCCCGATCAGACTAGCGGGAGACACGGTGAGCAGTTCTTC
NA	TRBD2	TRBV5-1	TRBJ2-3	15	CASSLALAEVDTQYF	TGCGCCAGCAGCTTGGCGCTAGCGGAAGTAGATACGCAGTATTTT
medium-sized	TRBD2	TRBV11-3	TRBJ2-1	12	CASNGRSNEQFF	TGTGCCAGCAACGGGAGGTCCAATGAGCAGTTCTTC
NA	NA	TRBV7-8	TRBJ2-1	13	CASSLEPRDEQFF	TGTGCCAGCAGCTTAGAGCCCAGGGATGAGCAGTTCTTC
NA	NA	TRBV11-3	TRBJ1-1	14	CASSLEGGLTEAFF	TGTGCCAGCAGCTTAGAAGGGGGTCTCACTGAAGCTTTCTTT
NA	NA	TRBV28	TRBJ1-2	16	CASSLLDRQINYGYTF	TGTGCCAGCAGTTTATTAGATAGACAGATTAACTATGGCTACACCTTC
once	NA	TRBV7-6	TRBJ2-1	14	CASSLEPEGDEQFF	TGTGCCAGCAGCTTAGAGCCCGAGGGCGATGAGCAGTTCTTC
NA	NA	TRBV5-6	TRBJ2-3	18	CASSLVGDAGSFADTQYF	TGTGCCAGCAGCTTGGTAGGGGACGCGGGGTCTTTCGCAGATACGCAGTATTTT
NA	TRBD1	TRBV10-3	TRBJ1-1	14	CAISEVDRGGGAFF	TGTGCCATCAGTGAGGTGGACAGGGGAGGTGGGGCTTTCTTT
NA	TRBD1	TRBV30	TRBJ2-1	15	CAWSVGGTGSREQFF	TGTGCCTGGAGTGTAGGGGGGACAGGGTCTAGGGAGCAGTTCTTC
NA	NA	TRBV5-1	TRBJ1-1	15	CASSLAVLSGTEAFF	TGCGCCAGCAGCTTGGCCGTCCTAAGCGGCACTGAAGCTTTCTTT
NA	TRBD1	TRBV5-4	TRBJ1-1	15	CASSLGAGGFTEAFF	TGTGCCAGCAGCTTGGGTGCAGGGGGCTTCACTGAAGCTTTCTTT
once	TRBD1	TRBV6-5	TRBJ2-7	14	CASGRTGYIHEQYF	TGTGCCAGCGGGAGGACAGGGTACATCCACGAGCAGTACTTC
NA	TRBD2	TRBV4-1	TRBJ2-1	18	CASSQGGASGRQYNEQFF	TGCGCCAGCAGCCAAGGCGGAGCTAGCGGGAGACAGTACAATGAGCAGTTCTTC
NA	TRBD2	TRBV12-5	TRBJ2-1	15	CASGLAGGPTDEQFF	TGTGCTAGTGGATTAGCGGGAGGCCCTACGGATGAGCAGTTCTTC